This T cell receptor beta chain emerged from a study of T cells in localized non-small cell lung cancer. Of note for this clone: No antigen is known for it.

Findings of the study overall: Higher T cell density in the blood was associated with longer overall survival, whereas higher adjacent-lung clonality associated with shorter survival. Peak T cell clonality was found in uninvolved adjacent lung, exceeding tumor. Because only a single region of the tumor was sequenced, heterogeneity remains possible. There were a median roughly 60 of the top 100 tumor clones appearing in adjacent lung.

This CDR3 is built from 14 residues. Trimming removed 6 bases at V and 4 bases at J, with 13 bases between. From germline, CDR1 is LNHDA and CDR2 SQIVND (reference sequence). Sequenced by immunoSEQ multiplex PCR; TCRdb stores in-frame clones only, minus some. Of approximately 34,000 clones detected, 70% to 90% appear once; the ten largest clones hold under 8.5%. The TCR was taken from a woman aged 35-75 years with stage I lung adenocarcinoma. This chain connects TRBV19 to TRBJ1-5; no firm D call. This sample comprised peripheral blood, obtained before any cancer treatment. CDR3 sequence (DNA): TGTGCCAGTAGACACCGGTCGGGGAATCAGCCCCAGCATTTT. Amino acid sequence: CASRHRSGNQPQHF.